This T cell receptor beta chain emerged from a study of human T cells and chemical hapten exposure. Study background: Read at 6 days, the patch tests placed 0.01% DPC on the upper back. Small volume differences among pooled libraries mainly caused per-sample TCR yield variation.

Germline V gives CDR1 GTSNPN, CDR2 SVGIG (reference sequence). The CDR3 totals 13 residues. Trimming pared 7 bases from V and 0 bases from J, leaving 12 bases between. As concerns this clonotype: Its target is not known.

Study-wide points: The study found that DPC sensitization did not change TCRs above 1 in 1000 frequency.

Time point indicated: patch test 1, 2 weeks after DPC sensitization. Treatment of the sample: therapeutic diphenylcyclopropenone sensitization with weekly scalp DPC. Blood was collected ahead of every patch test applied. From the RACE reads, TCRdb called clonotypes with MiXCR, one entry per CDR3 protein. The sample yields about 120,000 distinct CDR3 sequences, roughly an eighth seen once. The sample was whole blood, taken in connection with sensitization to the hapten diphenylcyclopropenone (DPC). This receptor was taken from a man between 18 and 35 years old with alopecia areata. Some clones in this sample may be carry-over from other donors' samples. The rearrangement links TRBV30 to TRBJ1-1; D perhaps matches TRBD1 (6 bases). DNA of the CDR3: TGTGCCTATCACCGGGACATGAACACTGAAGCTTTCTTT. Translating gives CAYHRDMNTEAFF. The full variable domain, completed using reference TRBV30 and TRBJ1-1, is SQTIHQWPATLVQPVGSPLSLECTVEGTSNPNLYWYRQAAGRGLQLLFYSVGIGQISSEVPQNLSASRPQDRQFILSSKKLLLSDSGFYLCAYHRDMNTEAFFGQGTRLTVV.